The 14 T cell receptor beta chains presented below share a single source sample, sequenced in a study of T cells in localized non-small cell lung cancer. Measured with immunoSEQ multiplex PCR; TCRdb has only the in-frame clones, and not every one. The sample records about 130,000 clones, roughly nine tenths being singletons. Sequencing used peripheral blood, obtained before any cancer treatment. The receptors here all came from a female donor over 55 with stage I lung adenocarcinoma.

This sequence joins TRBV10-2 and TRBJ1-5; D might be TRBD1 (5 bases). The germline V and J ends were trimmed by 3 bases and 7 bases, with 16 bases remaining between them. The CDR3 consists of 15 residues. Germline V gene sequence: CDR1 WSHSY, CDR2 SAAADI. CDR3 residues: CASSEWSGRNQPQHF. The CDR3 bases are TGCGCCAGCAGTGAATGGTCAGGGAGGAACCAGCCCCAGCATTTT.

This chain joins TRBV14 and TRBJ1-5; D is perhaps TRBD1 (6 bases). CDR1 and CDR2 (germline): SGHDN, FVKESK. The CDR3 loop spans 17 amino acids. The V end lost 0 bases, the J end lost 7 bases, and 19 bases lay between the germline ends. The CDR3 spells CASSQDPPRGAWQPQHF. CDR3 in DNA: TGTGCCAGCAGCCAAGATCCTCCGAGGGGGGCATGGCAGCCCCAGCATTTT.

The V call is TRBV5-8, the J call TRBJ2-5; TRBD1 or TRBD2 may be the D gene (5 bases each). Germline CDR1 reads SGHTS; CDR2 reads YDEGEE. This CDR3 has 12 amino acids. V was cut by 4 bases and J by 10 bases, with 14 bases left in between. Written as DNA, the CDR3 is TGTGCCAGCAGCGACCCGTTTGGGGGCCAGTACTTC. Its translation: CASSDPFGGQYF.

V gene TRBV7-3 combines with J gene TRBJ2-2; D might be TRBD2 (7 bases). V was clipped by 5 bases and J by 6 bases, with 16 bases between them. Per the germline V gene, CDR1 is SGHTA and CDR2 is FQGTGA. The CDR3 contains 15 residues. The CDR3 DNA sequence: TGTGCCAGCAGCCTCGGGGGGACAATCCCCGGGGAGCTGTTTTTT. It encodes CASSLGGTIPGELFF.

This clone was seen only once. The chain joins TRBV10-2 to TRBJ1-3, with D hard to call. This CDR3 comprises 14 residues. Germline V gives CDR1 WSHSY, CDR2 SAAADI. V lost 0 bases, J lost 2 bases, and 5 bases lay in between. In DNA form, the CDR3 reads TGCGCCAGCAGTGAGTCGAAGACTGGAAACACCATATATTTT. Residues: CASSESKTGNTIYF.

The chain links TRBV29-1 to TRBJ2-5, with 7 bases fitting TRBD2. CDR1 and CDR2 from the germline V gene are SQVTM and ANQGSEA. This CDR3 is 16 amino acids long. V was clipped by 0 bases and J by 3 bases; unmatched bases: 10. The CDR3 region is CSVEDPFMGGEETQYF. The CDR3, as DNA: TGCAGCGTTGAAGACCCGTTTATGGGAGGGGAAGAGACCCAGTACTTC.

The chain uses TRBV18 and TRBJ1-2, with D uncertain. V was pared by 4 bases and J by 9 bases, with 15 bases between. Germline CDR1 and CDR2: KGHSH and LQKENI. CDR3 length: 13 amino acids. CDR3 protein: CASSLDGLSSYTF. In DNA, the CDR3 is TGTGCCAGCTCACTGGACGGCTTGAGTAGCTACACCTTC.

The J gene is TRBJ1-1, the V gene TRBV15, with D perhaps TRBD1 (6 bases). Germline loops: CDR1 LNHNV, CDR2 YYDKDF (reference sequence). The CDR3 consists of 15 residues. The V end lost 0 bases, the J end lost 4 bases, and 12 bases lay between the germline ends. CDR3 bases: TGTGCCACCAGCAGAGACAGGGGTGGAAGCACTGAAGCTTTCTTT. As protein: CATSRDRGGSTEAFF.

This chain uses TRBV18 with TRBJ2-3, with D perhaps given as TRBD1 or TRBD2 (5 bases each). V shed 1 base and J shed 8 bases, with 16 bases lying between them. There are 15 residues in the CDR3. In germline, CDR1 is KGHSH, CDR2 LQKENI. The DNA of the CDR3 is TGTGCCAGCTCACCACTGGGGGATATAGTTGGTACGCAGTATTTT. Its translation is CASSPLGDIVGTQYF.

The V gene is TRBV29-1, the J gene TRBJ2-4; 9 nucleotides line up with TRBD1. Germline CDR1 SQVTM, CDR2 ANQGSEA. The J segment lost 1 base and the V segment lost 7 bases, leaving 11 bases of the junction unmatched. The CDR3 runs to 16 residues. CDR3: CSARTGGSSAKNIQYF. The CDR3 DNA sequence: TGCAGCGCCCGCACAGGGGGCTCGTCGGCCAAAAACATTCAGTACTTC.

The chain is built from TRBV7-9 and TRBJ2-2, with TRBD2 as a possible D gene (6 bases). The CDR3 length is 16 residues. Trimming took 5 bases from V and 9 from J, leaving 22 bases between them. CDR1 and CDR2 from the germline V gene are SEHNR and FQNEAQ (reference sequence). The CDR3 nucleotides are TGTGCCAGCAGCCCCAGACTAGTCACCCTGGGTTGGGAGCTGTTTTTT. Amino acid sequence: CASSPRLVTLGWELFF. Variable domain in full (rest from reference TRBV7-9 and TRBJ2-2): DTGVSQNPRHKITKRGQNVTFRCDPISEHNRLYWYRQTLGQGPEFLTYFQNEAQLEKSRLLSDRFSAERPKGSFSTLEIQRTEQGDSAMYLCASSPRLVTLGWELFFGEGSRLTVL.

The chain employs TRBV6-5 and TRBJ2-7; a weak D match, TRBD1 (5 bases). V was clipped by 2 bases and J by 3 bases, with 11 bases between them. The CDR3 loop spans 14 amino acids. Germline CDR1 and CDR2: MNHEY and SVGAGI. CDR3 bases: TGTGCCAGCAGTTACCGAATCAGGGACTACGAGCAGTACTTC. Its translation: CASSYRIRDYEQYF.

The V gene is TRBV9, the J gene TRBJ1-1, with 8 nucleotides matching TRBD1. V shed 4 bases and J 0 bases; nucleotides not matched to a gene: 5. CDR1 and CDR2 (germline): SGDLS, YYNGEE. The length of the CDR3 is 15 residues. CDR3 nucleotides: TGTGCCAGCAGCCCAAGACAGGGGATGAACACTGAAGCTTTCTTT. Its translation: CASSPRQGMNTEAFF.

The gene calls are TRBV11-1 and TRBJ1-2; TRBD1 matches 7 bases. CDR1 is SGHAT, CDR2 FQDESV, per germline (reference sequence). This CDR3 is 14 amino acids long. V was pared by 8 bases and J by 4 bases, with 10 bases of the junction left unmatched. CDR3 residues: CASSQGTFGYGYTF. The CDR3 region has the DNA TGTGCCAGCTCACAGGGGACTTTTGGCTATGGCTACACCTTC. Variable domain in full (rest from reference TRBV11-1 and TRBJ1-2): EAEVAQSPRYKITEKSQAVAFWCDPISGHATLYWYRQILGQGPELLVQFQDESVVDDSQLPKDRFSAERLKGVDSTLKIQPAELGDSAMYLCASSQGTFGYGYTFGSGTRLTVV.